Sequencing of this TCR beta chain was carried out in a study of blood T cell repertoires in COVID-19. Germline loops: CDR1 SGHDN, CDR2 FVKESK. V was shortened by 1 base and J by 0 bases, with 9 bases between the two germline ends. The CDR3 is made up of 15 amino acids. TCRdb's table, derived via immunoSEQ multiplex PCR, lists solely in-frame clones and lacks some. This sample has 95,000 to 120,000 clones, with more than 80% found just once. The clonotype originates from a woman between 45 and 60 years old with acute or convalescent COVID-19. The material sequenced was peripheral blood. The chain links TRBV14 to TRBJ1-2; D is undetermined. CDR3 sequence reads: CASSQGISANYGYTF. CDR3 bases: TGTGCCAGCAGCCAAGGAATAAGCGCTAACTATGGCTACACCTTC.